This T cell receptor (beta chain) was captured in a study of T cells in Graves' hyperthyroidism and ophthalmopathy. Trimming took off 4 bases at V and 5 bases at J, with 17 bases between the two ends. Germline-derived CDR1 and CDR2 are SGDLS and YYNGEE. This CDR3 has 15 amino acids. From RNA transcripts, TCR beta CDR3 regions were amplified. With the HTBI primer set, the TCR CDR3 went through a first round of RT-PCR. Via MiXCR, TCRdb re-called the multiplex PCR reads, giving one row per CDR3 protein. The data contain under 500,000 distinct CDR3 sequences, about 14% of them singletons. Regarding this clonotype: Its target is unknown.

The study, taken as a whole, reports: Clonotypes that were expanded in thyroid above 0.001 mostly appeared in blood too.

Fresh peripheral blood, around 9.5 ml, yielded the PBMCs. Sequencing was performed on blood. The V call is TRBV9, the J call TRBJ2-3; tentative D call: TRBD1 (6 bases). The TCR was taken from a man between 50 and 59 years old with Graves' ophthalmopathy. CDR3 region: CASSSAPGVGDTQYF. CDR3 bases: TGTGCCAGCAGCTCCGCTCCAGGGGTGGGAGATACGCAGTATTTT.